The 23 T cell receptor beta chains below all came from one sample that was sequenced in a study of cytomegalovirus exposure and HLA in healthy donors. PCR employed 60 Vbeta and 13 Jbeta primers. Here immunoSEQ multiplex PCR was the method, and the copy in TCRdb shows in-frame clones only, minus some. The profile covers 190,000 or so clones, with 80% appearing a single time and about 0.7% taken by the ten largest. The sequencing input was PBMCs. Receptors were obtained from a boy between 5 and 17 years old in good health and CMV-seronegative.

This chain uses TRBV7-9 with TRBJ2-2, with D possibly matching TRBD1 (6 bases). V dropped 4 bases and J dropped 6 bases, with 18 bases sitting between them. From germline, CDR1 is SEHNR and CDR2 FQNEAQ (reference sequence). CDR3 size: 16 residues. The CDR3 reads CASSSGTSASPGELFF. CDR3 bases: TGTGCCAGCAGCTCTGGGACATCTGCCTCCCCCGGGGAGCTGTTTTTT.

The chain joins TRBV30 to TRBJ1-1; 7 bases are a match to TRBD1. In germline, CDR1 is GTSNPN, CDR2 SVGIG (reference sequence). Trimming at V came to 2 bases and at J to 2 bases, leaving 5 bases not matched to a gene. The CDR3 runs to 14 residues. The CDR3 DNA reads TGTGCCTGGAGTCCCAGGGGGAAAAACACTGAAGCTTTCTTT. It is translated as CAWSPRGKNTEAFF.

This clone came up a few times. The V and J genes are TRBV27 and TRBJ2-7; TRBD2 aligns across 7 bases. Trimming removed 2 bases from V and 7 bases from J; junction bases left unmatched: 11. Looked up from germline, CDR1 is MNHEY and CDR2 is SMNVEV (reference sequence). The CDR3 is 15 residues long. This chain's CDR3 is CASSLGPSPGGEQYF. The CDR3 DNA sequence: TGTGCCAGCAGTTTAGGGCCATCGCCGGGGGGTGAGCAGTACTTC.

CDR3 DNA: TGCGCCAGCAGCACCTGGGCCGGGGGCACTGAAGCTTTCTTT. Translated: CASSTWAGGTEAFF. This chain connects TRBV5-1 to TRBJ1-1; D possibly corresponds to TRBD1 (5 bases). The CDR3 contains 14 residues. The V end lost 4 bases, the J end lost 4 bases, and 14 bases lay between the germline ends. Germline CDR1 reads SGHRS; CDR2 reads YFSETQ.

This rearrangement joins TRBV7-9 to TRBJ1-3, with D uncertain. The CDR3 covers 18 residues. V lost 0 bases and J lost 4, with 19 bases in between. Germline CDR1 reads SEHNR; CDR2 reads FQNEAQ (reference sequence). This chain's CDR3 is CASSLARQLHQRGNTIYF. CDR3 nucleotide sequence: TGTGCCAGCAGCTTAGCTCGTCAGTTACATCAGAGGGGAAACACCATATATTTT.

This sequence joins TRBV5-1 and TRBJ2-1, with 11 bases identical to TRBD2. Germline trimming cut 3 bases from V and 7 bases from J; bases unmatched to any gene: 9. The CDR3 runs 16 residues. Germline V gene sequence: CDR1 SGHRS, CDR2 YFSETQ. CDR3 coding DNA: TGCGCCAGCAGCTCACCCCCGGGACTAGCGGATAATGAGCAGTTCTTC. Translating gives CASSSPPGLADNEQFF.

This clone was seen just once. The V call is TRBV25-1, the J call TRBJ1-4, with a tentative D call TRBD1 (6 bases). The V end was cut by 10 bases, the J end by 7 bases, with 16 bases between. CDR3 length equals 13 residues. Germline lookup yields CDR1 MGHDK and CDR2 SYGVNS. The CDR3 here is CATTGFGGEKLFF. CDR3 in DNA: TGTGCCACCACAGGGTTCGGCGGTGAAAAACTGTTTTTT.

The chain uses TRBV4-2 and TRBJ2-5; TRBD2 matches 8 bases. The CDR3 loop spans 17 amino acids. Trimming took 0 bases from V and 2 from J; bases not matched to a gene: 8. Germline values: CDR1 LGHNA, CDR2 YNFKEQ. The CDR3 here is CASSQDPAGASQETQYF. Here the CDR3 DNA reads TGTGCCAGCAGCCAAGATCCAGCGGGGGCCAGTCAAGAGACCCAGTACTTC.

This chain joins TRBV10-1 and TRBJ2-3, with 15 bases lining up with TRBD2. There are 18 residues in the CDR3. Per germline, CDR1 WNHNN and CDR2 SYGVQD (reference sequence). Trimming took 6 bases from V and 0 from J; bases not matched to a gene: 7. CDR3 residues: CASRGTSGGPTSTDTQYF. CDR3 nucleotides: TGCGCCAGCAGGGGGACTAGCGGGGGGCCTACTAGCACAGATACGCAGTATTTT.

The V and J genes are TRBV10-3 and TRBJ1-1, with a tentative D call TRBD1 (6 bases). Germline CDR1 ENHRY, CDR2 SYGVKD. V lost 11 bases and J 5 bases, leaving 12 bases between the germline ends. The CDR3 extends over 11 amino acids. The CDR3 DNA reads TGTGCCGCGTTACAGGGAACTGAAGCTTTCTTT. Protein sequence: CAALQGTEAFF.

The rearrangement joins TRBV7-2 to TRBJ2-7; D gene ambiguous. The V gene lost 1 base and the J gene lost 7 bases, with 11 bases spanning the gap. Germline CDR1 is SGHTA and CDR2 is FQGNSA. This CDR3 comprises 13 residues. In DNA, the CDR3 is TGTGCCAGCAGCTTAGACGGTAGGCGGGAGCAGTACTTC. Translated: CASSLDGRREQYF.

The rearrangement uses TRBV14 and TRBJ2-3, with D unclear. V lost 0 bases, J lost 0 bases, and 7 bases lay in between. The CDR3 length is 15 residues. Germline CDR1 SGHDN, CDR2 FVKESK. CDR3 DNA: TGTGCCAGCAGCCAAGATTTTACTAGCACAGATACGCAGTATTTT. It yields the protein CASSQDFTSTDTQYF. The full variable domain, completed using reference TRBV14 and TRBJ2-3, is EAGVTQFPSHSVIEKGQTVTLRCDPISGHDNLYWYRRVMGKEIKFLLHFVKESKQDESGMPNNRFLAERTGGTYSTLKVQPAELEDSGVYFCASSQDFTSTDTQYFGPGTRLTVL.

The chain carries TRBV5-6 and TRBJ2-7; 8 bases are shared with TRBD1. Germline V gives CDR1 SGHDT, CDR2 YYEEEE. Trimming took 4 bases from V and 8 from J; bases not matched to a gene: 5. The CDR3 extends over 12 amino acids. The CDR3: CASSEGQGQQYF. The CDR3 DNA follows: TGTGCCAGCAGCGAAGGACAGGGACAGCAGTACTTC.

The chain employs TRBV2 and TRBJ2-3; D might be TRBD2 (6 bases). The CDR3 covers 16 residues. Between the trimmed V and J ends, which lost 1 base and 0 bases, there was a span of 11 bases. Germline CDR1 and CDR2: SNHLY and FYNNEI. CDR3 in amino acids: CASSEEGSGSTDTQYF. For the CDR3, the DNA is TGTGCCAGCAGTGAAGAGGGTAGCGGTAGCACAGATACGCAGTATTTT.

J is TRBJ1-1 and V is TRBV7-2, with D unresolved. The germline V gene has CDR1 SGHTA and CDR2 FQGNSA. CDR3 length equals 14 residues. V was shortened by 3 bases and J by 1 base, with 9 bases between the two germline ends. The CDR3 loop is CASSLNSQNTEAFF. The CDR3 DNA sequence: TGTGCCAGCAGCTTGAACAGCCAGAACACTGAAGCTTTCTTT.

This chain joins TRBV5-1 and TRBJ1-6; D unclear. This CDR3 comprises 16 residues. V lost 3 bases, J lost 8 bases, and 18 bases lay in between. Germline V gives CDR1 SGHRS, CDR2 YFSETQ. CDR3 residues: CASSSGRGREDSPLHF. CDR3 bases: TGCGCCAGCAGCTCGGGTCGCGGGCGGGAGGATTCACCCCTCCACTTT.

This sequence joins TRBV28 and TRBJ1-1; 7 bases map to TRBD1. The CDR3 runs 18 residues. With 4 bases clipped from V and 6 bases from J, the junction kept 20 bases outside the gene matches. Germline values: CDR1 MDHEN, CDR2 SYDVKM. The CDR3 DNA is TGTGCCAGCAGTTCGGTCGATGCGGGGCCGACAGGGAGCGCTGAAGCTTTCTTT. Protein: CASSSVDAGPTGSAEAFF.

This clone has only a few counts. This chain joins TRBV6-1 and TRBJ2-5, with D maybe TRBD2 (6 bases). The CDR3 extends over 13 amino acids. The germline V and J ends were trimmed by 6 bases and 5 bases, with 13 bases remaining between them. In germline, CDR1 is MNHNS, CDR2 SASEGT. CDR3 region: CASRGRGGETQYF. CDR3 sequence (DNA): TGTGCCAGCAGGGGCCGTGGAGGGGAGACCCAGTACTTC.

In this sample, this clone turned up a few times. The V gene is TRBV27, the J gene TRBJ2-5; TRBD2 matches at 8 bases. Germline assignment: CDR1 MNHEY and CDR2 SMNVEV (reference sequence). V lost 2 bases, J lost 4 bases, and 0 bases stayed unmatched. The CDR3 is made up of 13 amino acids. CDR3 protein: CASSLLAGETQYF. In DNA form, the CDR3 reads TGTGCCAGCAGTTTACTAGCGGGAGAGACCCAGTACTTC.

The rearrangement uses TRBV19 and TRBJ2-2; 7 nucleotides align to TRBD1. This CDR3 is 15 amino acids long. CDR1 LNHDA and CDR2 SQIVND come from the germline V gene (reference sequence). Germline trimming cut 3 bases from V and 5 bases from J; bases unmatched to any gene: 6. For the CDR3, the DNA is TGTGCCAGTAGTATCTTAGACAGGGATACCGGGGAGCTGTTTTTT. Protein product: CASSILDRDTGELFF.

V is TRBV11-3 and J is TRBJ1-2; TRBD1 agrees at 10 bases. V shed 5 bases and J 9 bases; nucleotides not matched to a gene: 6. Germline V CDR1 and CDR2: SGHNT, YENEEA. CDR3 length: 13 residues. In nucleotides, the CDR3 is TGTGCCAGCAGCCGCGACAGGGGGCAAAGCTACACCTTC. Translated, it gives CASSRDRGQSYTF.

The DNA for the CDR3 is TGTGCTAGTGGTTTAGACAGGGGGGAAAAAGAGACCCAGTACTTC. Its translation is CASGLDRGEKETQYF. This chain joins TRBV12-5 and TRBJ2-5; 9 nucleotides agree with TRBD1. The CDR3 is 15 residues long. Germline V gives CDR1 LGHNT, CDR2 FRNRAP. V lost 3 bases to trimming and J lost 3 bases; unmatched junction nucleotides: 5.

This clone has only one observation. The chain employs TRBV30 and TRBJ1-1; D ambiguous. The CDR3 loop spans 14 amino acids. Germline V gene sequence: CDR1 GTSNPN, CDR2 SVGIG (reference sequence). Trimming took 0 bases from V and 1 from J, leaving 9 bases between them. CDR3 sequence reads: CAWSVAIQNTEAFF. The DNA for the CDR3 is TGTGCCTGGAGTGTGGCCATCCAGAACACTGAAGCTTTCTTT.